This T cell receptor beta chain appears in the sequencing data of a study of blood T cells in healthy people across ages. This clonotype was detected only a few times. The CDR3 extends over 15 amino acids. Germline V gives CDR1 SGHRS, CDR2 YFSETQ. V was pared by 4 bases and J by 5 bases, with 8 bases of the junction left unmatched. They isolated at least 6 million PBMCs from each sample. Primed by a sample-barcoded 5' primer and a J-beta primer mix, a second PCR proceeded for about 7 to 11 cycles. A template-switch adaptor with 12 random nucleotides tagged each cDNA molecule. One entry per CDR3 protein, called by TCRdb with MiXCR from the 5' RACE reads. The table shows approximately 880,000 distinct CDR3 sequences, with roughly 52% occurring only once.

The J gene is TRBJ1-5, the V gene TRBV5-1; 8 bases line up with TRBD1. Sample: blood. The receptor was isolated from a man aged 30-40 years in good health. The CDR3 loop is CASSRGTGDYQPQHF. In nucleotides, the CDR3 is TGCGCCAGCAGCCGAGGGACAGGCGACTATCAGCCCCAGCATTTT.